This T cell receptor beta chain emerged from a study of cytomegalovirus exposure and HLA in healthy donors. Study-wide context: For the roughly 400 genotyped donors, approximately 82% fell within the Caucasian-associated ancestry cluster. Findings and limits, study-wide: Most TCR beta V segments were productive about 90% or about 30% of the time in an earlier analysis. Analyses of presence and absence presupposed an approximately uniform sequencing depth across donors. The classifier reportedly diagnosed cytomegalovirus status with high sensitivity and specificity.

This CDR3 is built from 16 residues. Germline V gives CDR1 SGHVS, CDR2 FNYEAQ. The V and J ends lost 4 bases and 7 bases respectively, with 22 bases between them. Worth noting for this clone: Its antigen remains unidentified.

The PCR contained 60 Vbeta and 13 Jbeta primers. Generated by immunoSEQ multiplex PCR, the TCRdb table keeps only in-frame clones and is missing some. The sample yields roughly 100,000 clones, approximately 64% seen once. This clonotype was obtained from a woman aged 45-65 years in good health and CMV-seronegative. This chain links TRBV7-6 with TRBJ1-1, with D possibly matching TRBD1 (6 bases). The material sequenced was PBMCs. CDR3 nucleotide sequence: TGTGCCAGCAGCTCTATCTTACAGGGCCGGGATAGTGAAGCTTTCTTT. Translating gives CASSSILQGRDSEAFF.